This T cell receptor (beta chain) was recovered during a study of Tregs in tolerant kidney transplant recipients. The overall study: The nonmyeloablative bone marrow transplants came from related graft donors, with transient mixed chimerism.

CFSE-labeled recipient PBMCs were cultured approximately 6 days with irradiated graft donor PBMCs, then FACS-sorted. About this clone: The antigen remains unidentified. The DNA ends 3 residues before the CDR3 does, and the rest of the CDR3 is filled in from the germline J gene.

Data came from immunoSEQ multiplex PCR; TCRdb stores just in-frame clones and leaves some out. The specimen's table records roughly 2,400 clones. Study outcomes and limitations: No direct test of biological reproducibility was done here. Findings come from small patient numbers and require larger validation. Expanding Tregs on activated donor B cells appeared to best identify donor-specific TCRbeta clones.

The V and J ends lost 1 base and 7 bases, in that order; junction bases with no gene match: 4. Germline assignment: CDR1 MGHRA and CDR2 YSYEKL. There are 14 residues in the CDR3. The rearrangement links TRBV4-1 to TRBJ1-5; 7 bases match TRBD1. The clonotype was recovered from a human patient who received a combined kidney and bone marrow transplant. Sample: CD8+ T cells from blood cultured with allogeneic cells, taken before the transplant. Partial CDR3 DNA: TGCGCCAGCAGCCAAGGACAGGGAGGGCAGCCC. Protein: CASSQGQGGQP. The entire CDR3 is CASSQGQGGQPQHF.